Presented here are 20 T cell receptor beta chains from one specimen sequenced in a study of shared clonotypes between healthy human individuals. Assay used: immunoSEQ multiplex PCR; TCRdb lists only in-frame clones, some missing. The sample consists of 500,000 or so clones, 95% to 96% of them appearing once. Material: naive CD4+ T cells sorted from blood. The subset here: CD45RA+ positively selected. Receptor source: a woman aged 25 to 45 in good health.

J is TRBJ2-5 and V is TRBV18; no firm D call. This CDR3 has 13 amino acids. From germline, CDR1 is KGHSH and CDR2 LQKENI. V was trimmed by 2 bases and J by 5 bases, leaving 9 bases between them. CDR3 sequence: CASSPGIRETQYF. The CDR3 region has the DNA TGTGCCAGCTCACCAGGAATCAGGGAGACCCAGTACTTC.

The chain links TRBV7-2 to TRBJ2-1, with a possible D match to TRBD2 (5 bases). The V gene lost 1 base and the J gene lost 9 bases, with 16 bases spanning the gap. This CDR3 region has 15 residues. Germline CDR1 reads SGHTA; CDR2 reads FQGNSA. Written as DNA, the CDR3 is TGTGCCAGCAGCTTAGTCTTGCCTGGGGAGAGTGAGCAGTTCTTC. This gives the protein CASSLVLPGESEQFF.

This clone was counted once. The sample holds other DNA sequences that translate to the same CDR3. The chain is built from TRBV19 and TRBJ2-3, with a tentative D call TRBD1 (5 bases). V was shortened by 5 bases and J by 1 base, with 13 bases between the two germline ends. This CDR3 is 15 amino acids long. Germline loops: CDR1 LNHDA, CDR2 SQIVND (reference sequence). CDR3 region: CASSPRQGGTDTQYF. The CDR3 nucleotides are TGTGCCAGTAGTCCCCGCCAGGGTGGCACAGATACGCAGTATTTT. Combining the CDR3 with reference TRBV19 and TRBJ2-3 gives the whole variable domain DGGITQSPKYLFRKEGQNVTLSCEQNLNHDAMYWYRQDPGQGLRLIYYSQIVNDFQKGDIAEGYSVSREKKESFPLTVTSAQKNPTAFYLCASSPRQGGTDTQYFGPGTRLTVL.

The V and J genes are TRBV28 and TRBJ2-7; 7 nucleotides align to TRBD1. V lost 10 bases and J lost 3; bases outside the gene matches: 9. CDR3 size: 13 residues. Germline lookup yields CDR1 MDHEN and CDR2 SYDVKM. The CDR3, as DNA: TGTGCCACCCTGAGGGGGCGAAACTACGAGCAGTACTTC. Amino acid sequence: CATLRGRNYEQYF.

The chain employs TRBV18 and TRBJ2-7; 8 nucleotides line up with TRBD2. The ends lost 5 bases at V and 3 bases at J; junction bases unmatched: 9. The CDR3 is 15 residues long. Germline V gives CDR1 KGHSH, CDR2 LQKENI. The CDR3 bases are TGTGCCAGCTCATACGGACTAGCAGAGGGCTACGAGCAGTACTTC. This encodes CASSYGLAEGYEQYF.

This clone was recorded once. This chain connects TRBV27 to TRBJ2-7; no clear D. The CDR3 totals 14 residues. From germline, CDR1 is MNHEY and CDR2 SMNVEV (reference sequence). Trimming shortened V by 9 bases and J by 6 bases, and 21 bases separated the two germline ends. In DNA, the CDR3 is TGTGCCAGTCAAAAAGCCTCTATTGTCGGCGAGCAGTACTTC. Protein: CASQKASIVGEQYF.

The chain links TRBV4-2 to TRBJ2-1; TRBD2 agrees at 8 bases. The length of the CDR3 is 16 residues. Losses at the gene ends were 1 base for V and 7 bases for J; bases not matched to a gene: 9. Germline-derived CDR1 and CDR2 are LGHNA and YNFKEQ. In DNA form, the CDR3 reads TGTGCCAGCAGCCAAGTCCCGAGCGGGAGAGGTAATGAGCAGTTCTTC. Amino acids: CASSQVPSGRGNEQFF.

The CDR3 DNA reads as TGTGCCAGCAGCCAGGCTAGCGGGATAGTTGGTGAGCAGTTCTTC. As protein: CASSQASGIVGEQFF. The gene calls are TRBV4-2 and TRBJ2-1; 9 nucleotides match TRBD2. The germline V gene encodes CDR1 LGHNA and CDR2 YNFKEQ. CDR3 length equals 15 residues. V lost 3 bases, J lost 9 bases, and 9 bases stayed unmatched.

The chain carries TRBV27 and TRBJ2-7; TRBD1 might be the D (6 bases). V lost 5 bases to trimming and J lost 4 bases, with 21 bases between them. This CDR3 contains 16 residues. Looked up from germline, CDR1 is MNHEY and CDR2 is SMNVEV (reference sequence). CDR3 in DNA: TGTGCCAGCAGTCCCTTCGCGCGGACAGAAACTTACGAGCAGTACTTC. Translated, it gives CASSPFARTETYEQYF.

The chain links TRBV18 to TRBJ1-2; 7 bases line up with TRBD1. CDR1 and CDR2 (germline): KGHSH, LQKENI. CDR3 size: 14 residues. Unmatched junction bases numbered 4, after V lost 6 bases and J lost 0 bases. This CDR3 is CASSSGTANYGYTF. The CDR3 nucleotides read TGTGCCAGCTCGTCCGGGACAGCTAACTATGGCTACACCTTC.

The chain is built from TRBV2 and TRBJ2-7; no reliable D call. CDR1 and CDR2 (germline): SNHLY, FYNNEI. The CDR3 sequence is 12 residues long. The V and J ends lost 5 bases and 0 bases respectively, with 5 bases between them. The CDR3 spells CASSMSSYEQYF. The CDR3, as DNA: TGTGCCAGCAGTATGAGCTCCTACGAGCAGTACTTC.

J is TRBJ1-5 and V is TRBV18; 7 bases match TRBD1. This CDR3 has 15 amino acids. Unmatched junction bases numbered 8, after V lost 4 bases and J lost 5 bases. Germline assignment: CDR1 KGHSH and CDR2 LQKENI. In DNA form, the CDR3 reads TGTGCCAGCTCACGTTTCGACAGGGCGGATCAGCCCCAGCATTTT. It translates to CASSRFDRADQPQHF.

CDR3: CASSLPDAPGTGVYGYTF. CDR3 DNA sequence: TGTGCCAGCAGTCTACCCGACGCGCCCGGGACAGGGGTCTATGGCTACACCTTC. The V gene is TRBV28, the J gene TRBJ1-2; 10 nucleotides agree with TRBD1. The V segment lost 5 bases and the J segment 4 bases; nucleotides outside the gene matches: 16. Germline lookup yields CDR1 MDHEN and CDR2 SYDVKM. The CDR3 spans 18 residues.

The chain employs TRBV28 and TRBJ2-5, with a possible D match to TRBD1 (6 bases). V was shortened by 6 bases and J by 4 bases, with 15 bases between the two germline ends. The CDR3 covers 14 residues. Germline V CDR1 and CDR2: MDHEN, SYDVKM. The CDR3 here is CASSTDSAAETQYF. CDR3 DNA sequence: TGTGCCAGCAGCACGGACAGTGCGGCAGAGACCCAGTACTTC.

The chain employs TRBV4-1 and TRBJ2-7; a possible D gene is TRBD2 (8 bases). Trimming stripped 4 bases from V and 0 bases from J, with 22 bases between. The CDR3 length is 18 residues. CDR1 MGHRA and CDR2 YSYEKL come from the germline V gene. DNA of the CDR3: TGCGCCAGCAGCCCCAGGGGGATAGCGGGACCGAGCTCCTACGAGCAGTACTTC. As protein: CASSPRGIAGPSSYEQYF.

CDR3 in amino acids: CASRDGGSVSYNEQFF. Written as DNA, the CDR3 is TGTGCCAGCAGGGACGGGGGGAGTGTCTCCTACAATGAGCAGTTCTTC. The rearrangement links TRBV2 to TRBJ2-1; 7 bases match TRBD2. The CDR3 runs to 16 residues. V gave up 6 bases and J gave up 0 bases; unmatched junction bases: 8. CDR1 and CDR2 from the germline V gene are SNHLY and FYNNEI.

For the CDR3, the DNA is TGTGCCAGCAGTTTAGGGCAGGGGGATGGTGGCTACACCTTC. It encodes CASSLGQGDGGYTF. The chain carries TRBV28 and TRBJ1-2, with 7 bases fitting TRBD1. The germline CDR1 and CDR2 sequences are MDHEN and SYDVKM. CDR3 length: 14 residues. V shed 2 bases and J 7 bases; nucleotides not matched to a gene: 7.

The genes are TRBV9 and TRBJ1-3, with D unclear. Between the trimmed V and J ends, which lost 7 bases and 4 bases, there was a span of 3 bases. Germline CDR1 is SGDLS and CDR2 is YYNGEE. This CDR3 is 10 amino acids long. CDR3 DNA: TGTGCCAGCCCCGGAAACACCATATATTTT. Protein product: CASPGNTIYF.

The chain joins TRBV6-1 to TRBJ1-1; D might be TRBD1 (5 bases). The CDR3 contains 13 residues. Trimming stripped 10 bases from V and 5 bases from J, with 17 bases between. The germline V gene encodes CDR1 MNHNS and CDR2 SASEGT. The CDR3 region is CATRPRGGTEAFF. CDR3 nucleotides: TGTGCCACCCGACCGCGGGGGGGGACTGAAGCTTTCTTT.

The rearrangement uses TRBV2 and TRBJ1-1; tentative D call: TRBD1 (6 bases). Germline V gene lookup returns CDR1 SNHLY and CDR2 FYNNEI. The CDR3 is 14 amino acids. With 5 bases removed from V and 4 bases from J, the gap between germline ends came to 14 bases. In nucleotides, the CDR3 is TGTGCCAGCAGTCAGAGGGGGTTGGGCACTGAAGCTTTCTTT. Its translation is CASSQRGLGTEAFF.